In this sample, the clone carrying this T cell receptor (beta chain) turned up a few times. The sample is drawn from a study of blood T cell repertoires in COVID-19. Study-level background: There were acute and convalescent COVID-19 samples, and they came from the United States, Italy and Spain. T cells, B-cell-depleted T cells, or PBMCs provided the cDNA or gDNA that served as material.

Per the original data handling: By means of reference gene primer amplification, nucleated cell counts were estimated. Profiling relied on immunoSEQ multiplex PCR, and the TCRdb table lists in-frame clones only, not all of them. V, J and clone size derive from that table, while D and trimming were established from the DNA sequence. The table lists some 150,000 clones, roughly 86% of them singletons. CDR3 size: 15 residues. Germline CDR1 and CDR2: KGHSH and LQKENI. Trimming removed 5 bases from V and 3 bases from J, with 13 bases in between. J is TRBJ2-2 and V is TRBV18; D unresolved. Input material: peripheral blood. This TCR came from a woman in her sixties or seventies with acute or convalescent COVID-19. The CDR3 is CASSALDMHTGELFF. The CDR3, as DNA: TGTGCCAGCTCAGCCCTCGACATGCACACCGGGGAGCTGTTTTTT.